One T cell receptor (beta chain) is described in this entry. Authors' analysis steps: From reference gene primer amplification, estimates of nucleated cell counts were derived. Assay: immunoSEQ multiplex PCR; the TCRdb copy retains only in-frame clones and omits some. V, J and clone size were drawn from that table, and D and trimming were deduced from the DNA. The sample shows some 120,000 clones, 70% to 90% of them seen only once. V was pared by 4 bases and J by 8 bases, with 8 bases between. CDR1 is LNHDA, CDR2 SQIVND, per germline (reference sequence). The CDR3 covers 11 residues. This entry belongs to a study of blood T cell repertoires in COVID-19. Turning to the study itself: Researchers got acute and convalescent COVID-19 samples from the United States, Italy and Spain. Sample material is recorded as cDNA or gDNA derived from T cells, B-cell-depleted T cells, or PBMCs.

The material sequenced was peripheral blood. The sequence was obtained from a human donor in a cohort sampled during active COVID-19. V and J are TRBV19 and TRBJ1-2; D is unclear. The CDR3 coding sequence is TGTGCCAGTAGTACGACATGGGGCTACACCTTC. This sequence encodes CASSTTWGYTF.